This T cell receptor (beta chain) is drawn from a study of CD8 T cells in Susac syndrome. Random hexamers served to reverse transcribe about 0.45 to 1 ug RNA. TCRdb re-analysed the immunoSEQ multiplex PCR reads in MiXCR, keeping a single row per CDR3 protein. This table holds about 73,000 distinct CDR3 sequences, just under 95% found once. Relapsing-remitting disease, either stable or active, was present in the multiple sclerosis controls, who were treatment-naive patients. The CDR3 runs 12 residues. This clonotype originated in a human donor with multiple sclerosis. The chain has TRBV21-1 and TRBJ1-1; no DNA check was done on the table's D call, TRBD1. TRBV21-1 is deemed a pseudogene. The source material was CD8+ T cells from PBMCs. The CDR3 sequence is CASSPLVAEAFF. The CDR3 DNA follows: TGTGCCAGCAGCCCCCTCGTCGCTGAAGCTTTCTTT.